This TCR beta chain was found in a study of OX40 agonist ivuxolimab in advanced cancers. Generated by immunoSEQ multiplex PCR, the TCRdb table keeps only in-frame clones and is missing some. The data contain under 85,000 clones, about nine tenths of them singletons. Germline lookup yields CDR1 MDHEN and CDR2 SYDVKM. This CDR3 contains 14 residues. The chain links TRBV28 to TRBJ2-5; D possibly corresponds to TRBD1 (6 bases). The J call could be wrong; TRBJ2-7 is a better fit for the DNA end. This material consisted of CD4+ or CD8+ T cells sorted from blood, taken in a trial of the OX40 agonist ivuxolimab. The sequence was collected from an adult with an advanced solid tumor such as melanoma, head and neck, liver or kidney cancer. The DNA for the CDR3 is TGTGCCAGCAGTCCCAGGGGAATATACTACGAGCAGTACTTC. Translating it yields CASSPRGIYYEQYF.